These 5 T cell receptor beta chains came from one sample sequenced in a study of T cell responses to AZD1222 COVID-19 vaccine. This table comes from immunoSEQ multiplex PCR, and its TCRdb copy is limited to in-frame clones, with some not included. The data show 150,000 to 200,000 clones, 75% to 95% seen once. Source: peripheral blood, taken on day 0 of AZD1222 vaccination. The origin of the receptors is an adult in good health.

The chain is built from TRBV12-3 or TRBV12-4 and TRBJ2-1; D might be TRBD2 (6 bases). The CDR3 runs to 11 residues. V gave up 2 bases and J gave up 13 bases, with 9 bases separating them. The CDR3 is CASSLRGFQFF. The CDR3 DNA reads TGTGCCAGCAGTTTACGGGGGTTTCAGTTCTTC.

This chain joins TRBV29-1 and TRBJ2-7; the D call may be TRBD1 or TRBD2 (5 bases each). Germline V lookup: CDR1 SQVTM, CDR2 ANQGSEA. V dropped 6 bases and J dropped 1 base, with 13 bases sitting between them. The CDR3 is 13 amino acids. The CDR3 region has the DNA TGCAGCGTCTTCCGGGACGATTCCTACGAGCAGTACTTC. It is translated as CSVFRDDSYEQYF.

The V call is TRBV6-5, the J call TRBJ1-6; D is perhaps TRBD1 (5 bases). The CDR3 consists of 16 residues. V lost 0 bases and J 10 bases, leaving 16 bases between the germline ends. From germline, CDR1 is MNHEY and CDR2 SVGAGI. The CDR3 is CASSYSAGRVLSPLHF. The CDR3 DNA reads TGTGCCAGCAGTTACTCCGCCGGCAGGGTACTGTCACCCCTCCACTTT.

The chain uses TRBV7-3 and TRBJ2-1; D is undetermined. The CDR3 has 11 amino acids. With 5 bases removed from V and 5 bases from J, the gap between germline ends came to 4 bases. Germline V CDR1 and CDR2: SGHTA, FQGTGA. DNA for the CDR3: TGTGCCAGCAGCGATAACAATGAGCAGTTCTTC. As protein: CASSDNNEQFF.

The chain recombines TRBV7-9 with TRBJ2-4, with TRBD2 identical over 11 bases. The germline V gene has CDR1 SEHNR and CDR2 FQNEAQ (reference sequence). V gave up 4 bases and J gave up 0 bases; unmatched junction bases: 11. This CDR3 contains 19 residues. CDR3 amino acids: CASSSWGLAGGRAKNIQYF. CDR3 sequence (DNA): TGTGCCAGCAGCTCCTGGGGTCTAGCGGGGGGTAGAGCCAAAAACATTCAGTACTTC.